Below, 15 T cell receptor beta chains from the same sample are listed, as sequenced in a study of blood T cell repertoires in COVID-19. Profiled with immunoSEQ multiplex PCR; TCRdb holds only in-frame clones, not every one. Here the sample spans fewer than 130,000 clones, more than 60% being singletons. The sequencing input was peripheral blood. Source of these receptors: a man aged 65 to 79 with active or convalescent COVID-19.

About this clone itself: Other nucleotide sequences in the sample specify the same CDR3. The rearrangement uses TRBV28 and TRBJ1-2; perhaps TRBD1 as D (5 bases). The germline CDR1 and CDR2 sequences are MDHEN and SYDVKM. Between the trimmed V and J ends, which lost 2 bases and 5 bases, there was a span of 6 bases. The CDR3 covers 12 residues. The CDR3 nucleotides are TGTGCCAGCAGTTTACGGGGGTATGGCTACACCTTC. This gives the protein CASSLRGYGYTF.

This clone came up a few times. The CDR3 nucleotides read TGTGCCAGCACCAAGAACACCGGGGAGCTGTTTTTT. This translates into CASTKNTGELFF. The chain couples TRBV9 to TRBJ2-2; D is ambiguous. Germline values: CDR1 SGDLS, CDR2 YYNGEE. The germline V and J ends were trimmed by 6 bases and 1 base, with 4 bases remaining between them. This CDR3 is built from 12 residues.

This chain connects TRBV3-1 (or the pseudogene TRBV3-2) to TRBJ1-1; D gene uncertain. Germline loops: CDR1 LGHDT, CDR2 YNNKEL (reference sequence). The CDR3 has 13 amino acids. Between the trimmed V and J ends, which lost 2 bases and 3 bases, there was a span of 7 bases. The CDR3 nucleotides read TGTGCCAGCAGCCAATCTGAGTACACTGAAGCTTTCTTT. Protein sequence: CASSQSEYTEAFF.

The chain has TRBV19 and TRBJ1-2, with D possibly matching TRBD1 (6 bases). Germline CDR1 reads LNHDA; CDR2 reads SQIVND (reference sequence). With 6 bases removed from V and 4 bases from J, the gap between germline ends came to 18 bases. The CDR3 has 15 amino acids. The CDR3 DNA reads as TGTGCCAGTAGCACCGAGGGGGTAGAAACCTATGGCTACACCTTC. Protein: CASSTEGVETYGYTF.

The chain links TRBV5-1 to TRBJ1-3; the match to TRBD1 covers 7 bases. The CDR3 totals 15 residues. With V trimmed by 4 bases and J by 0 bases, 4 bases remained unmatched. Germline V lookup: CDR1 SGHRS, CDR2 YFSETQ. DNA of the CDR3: TGCGCCAGCAGCCTCGGGACAGACTCTGGAAACACCATATATTTT. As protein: CASSLGTDSGNTIYF.

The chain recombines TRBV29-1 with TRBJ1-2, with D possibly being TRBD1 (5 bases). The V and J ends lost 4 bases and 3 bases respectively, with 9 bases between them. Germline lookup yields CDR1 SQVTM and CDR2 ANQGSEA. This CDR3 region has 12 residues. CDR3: CSVVRGDYGYTF. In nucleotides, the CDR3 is TGCAGCGTTGTTCGGGGGGACTATGGCTACACCTTC. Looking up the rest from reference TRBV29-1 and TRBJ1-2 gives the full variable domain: SAVISQKPSRDICQRGTSLTIQCQVDSQVTMMFWYRQQPGQSLTLIATANQGSEATYESGFVIDKFPISRPNLTFSTLTVSNMSPEDSSIYLCSVVRGDYGYTFGSGTRLTVV.

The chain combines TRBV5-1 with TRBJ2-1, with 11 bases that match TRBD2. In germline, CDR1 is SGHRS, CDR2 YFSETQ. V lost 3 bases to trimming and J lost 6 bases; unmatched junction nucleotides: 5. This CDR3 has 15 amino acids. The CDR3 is CASSSGTSGINEQFF. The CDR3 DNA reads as TGCGCCAGCAGCTCCGGGACTAGCGGTATCAATGAGCAGTTCTTC.

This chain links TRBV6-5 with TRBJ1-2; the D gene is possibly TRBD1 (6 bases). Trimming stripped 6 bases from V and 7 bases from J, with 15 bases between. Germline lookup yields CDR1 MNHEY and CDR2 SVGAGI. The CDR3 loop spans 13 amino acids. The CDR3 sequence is CASRETGYLGYTF. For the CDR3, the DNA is TGTGCCAGCAGGGAGACAGGTTATCTTGGCTACACCTTC.

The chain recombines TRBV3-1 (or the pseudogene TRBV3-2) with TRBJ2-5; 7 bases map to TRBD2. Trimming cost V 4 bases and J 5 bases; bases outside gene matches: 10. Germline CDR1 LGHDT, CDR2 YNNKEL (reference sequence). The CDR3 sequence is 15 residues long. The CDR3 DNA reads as TGTGCCAGCAGCCCCGGAGGGAGGGGCGATGAGACCCAGTACTTC. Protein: CASSPGGRGDETQYF.

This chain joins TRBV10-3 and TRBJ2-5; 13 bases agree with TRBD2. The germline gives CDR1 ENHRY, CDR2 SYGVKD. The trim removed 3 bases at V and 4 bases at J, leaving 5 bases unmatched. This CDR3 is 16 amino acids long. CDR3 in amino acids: CAISDWTSGRVETQYF. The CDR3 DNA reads TGTGCCATCAGTGACTGGACTAGCGGGAGAGTAGAGACCCAGTACTTC.

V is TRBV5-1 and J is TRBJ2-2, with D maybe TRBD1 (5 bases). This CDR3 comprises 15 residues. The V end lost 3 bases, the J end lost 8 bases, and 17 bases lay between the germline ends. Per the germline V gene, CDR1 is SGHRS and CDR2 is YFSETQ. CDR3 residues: CASSYTLQAAGELFF. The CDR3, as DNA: TGCGCCAGCAGCTATACCCTACAGGCCGCGGGGGAGCTGTTTTTT.

The CDR3 region has the DNA TGTGCCAGCAGTTTATCTACCCGACTGGCGGCTAGCACAGATACGCAGTATTTT. Translating gives CASSLSTRLAASTDTQYF. The chain carries TRBV28 and TRBJ2-3, with D hard to call. Germline V gives CDR1 MDHEN, CDR2 SYDVKM. This CDR3 is 18 amino acids long. V was clipped by 1 base and J by 0 bases, with 17 bases between them.

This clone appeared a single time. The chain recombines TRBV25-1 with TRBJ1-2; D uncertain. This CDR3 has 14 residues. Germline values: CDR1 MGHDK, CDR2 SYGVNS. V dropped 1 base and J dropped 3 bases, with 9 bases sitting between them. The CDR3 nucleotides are TGTGCCAGCAGTGAATTCGGGAGCCACTATGGCTACACCTTC. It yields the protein CASSEFGSHYGYTF.

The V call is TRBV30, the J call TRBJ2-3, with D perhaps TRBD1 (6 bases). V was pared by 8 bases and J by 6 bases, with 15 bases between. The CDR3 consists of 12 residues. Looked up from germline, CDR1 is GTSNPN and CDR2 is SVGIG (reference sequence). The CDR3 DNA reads TGTGCCGGGAACACAGGGATTGATACGCAGTATTTT. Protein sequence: CAGNTGIDTQYF.

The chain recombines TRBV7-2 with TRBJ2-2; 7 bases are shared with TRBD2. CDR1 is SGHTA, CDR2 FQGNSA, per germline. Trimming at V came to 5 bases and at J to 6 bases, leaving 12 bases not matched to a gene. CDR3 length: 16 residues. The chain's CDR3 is CASSLLGGGMPGELFF. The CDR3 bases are TGTGCCAGCAGCCTGCTGGGGGGAGGGATGCCCGGGGAGCTGTTTTTT. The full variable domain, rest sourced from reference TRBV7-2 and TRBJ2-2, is GAGVSQSPSNKVTEKGKDVELRCDPISGHTALYWYRQSLGQGLEFLIYFQGNSAPDKSGLPSDRFSAERTGGSVSTLTIQRTQQEDSAVYLCASSLLGGGMPGELFFGEGSRLTVL.